Below, 10 T cell receptor beta chains from the same sample are listed, as sequenced in a study of blood T cell repertoires in COVID-19. Measured with immunoSEQ multiplex PCR; TCRdb has only the in-frame clones, and not every one. Found here are approximately 170,000 clones, 70% to 90% of them singletons; the top ten hold about 8.6%. Input material: peripheral blood. The receptors come from a man in his forties or fifties with active or convalescent COVID-19.

The chain carries TRBV15 and TRBJ2-1; D not certain. CDR3 length: 14 amino acids. V lost 9 bases and J 0 bases, leaving 12 bases between the germline ends. The V gene's germline CDR1 is LNHNV and CDR2 YYDKDF (reference sequence). The DNA of the CDR3 is TGTGCCACTGCTCCTAGGTCCTCCTACAATGAGCAGTTCTTC. Its protein product is CATAPRSSYNEQFF.

This clone was observed a single time. The chain combines TRBV7-7 with TRBJ2-1; 7 bases match TRBD2. Losses at the gene ends were 1 base for V and 8 bases for J; bases not matched to a gene: 5. The germline gives CDR1 SSHAT, CDR2 FNYEAQ (reference sequence). The CDR3 sequence is 14 residues long. The DNA of the CDR3 is TGTGCCAGCAGCTTAGGGACTAGTAGTCATGAGCAGTTCTTC. Protein: CASSLGTSSHEQFF.

V and J are TRBV6-2 or TRBV6-3 and TRBJ2-7; 10 nucleotides match TRBD2. Trimming removed 5 bases from V and 6 bases from J; junction bases left unmatched: 1. CDR1 and CDR2 from the germline V gene are MNHEY and SVGEGT. The CDR3 spans 12 residues. In DNA form, the CDR3 reads TGTGCCAGCAGTAGACTAGCGGGCGAGCAGTACTTC. Translation gives CASSRLAGEQYF.

The sample holds one count of this clone. At the DNA level, this CDR3 is encoded by other sequences in the same sample as well. This sequence joins TRBV6-5 and TRBJ1-4; 9 bases are shared with TRBD1. The CDR3 consists of 14 residues. Germline V gene sequence: CDR1 MNHEY, CDR2 SVGAGI. V dropped 4 bases and J dropped 5; count of bases not matched to a gene: 2. The CDR3 nucleotides read TGTGCCAGCAGTTTGGGACAGGGAAATGAAAAACTGTTTTTT. Protein product: CASSLGQGNEKLFF.

CDR3 protein: CASSFRDRGYTEAFF. CDR3 DNA: TGTGCCAGCAGTTTTCGGGACAGGGGTTACACTGAAGCTTTCTTT. The chain is built from TRBV28 and TRBJ1-1, with TRBD1 matching over 10 bases. The V and J ends lost 3 bases and 3 bases, in that order; junction bases with no gene match: 4. The CDR3 is made up of 15 amino acids. CDR1 and CDR2 (germline): MDHEN, SYDVKM.

This chain joins TRBV12-3 or TRBV12-4 and TRBJ1-2; D remains ambiguous. This CDR3 region has 13 residues. The germline V and J ends were trimmed by 1 base and 4 bases, with 7 bases remaining between them. CDR3 protein: CASSLGEAYGYTF. The CDR3 DNA reads as TGTGCCAGCAGTTTAGGGGAGGCCTATGGCTACACCTTC.

The rearrangement joins TRBV30 to TRBJ2-4, with 8 bases fitting TRBD2. With 0 bases clipped from V and 7 bases from J, the junction kept 5 bases outside the gene matches. The CDR3 consists of 14 residues. CDR1 is GTSNPN and CDR2 is SVGIG in the germline V gene (reference sequence). CDR3 DNA: TGTGCCTGGAGTGTACCGCCGGGGGGGAACATTCAGTACTTC. Its protein product is CAWSVPPGGNIQYF.

The chain uses TRBV7-3 and TRBJ2-7; TRBD1 aligns across 7 bases. Germline V gives CDR1 SGHTA, CDR2 FQGTGA. The CDR3 runs to 15 residues. With V trimmed by 5 bases and J by 4 bases, 11 bases remained unmatched. CDR3: CASSPYRQGPYEQYF. The CDR3 nucleotides are TGTGCCAGCAGCCCCTACCGACAGGGACCTTACGAGCAGTACTTC.

The V and J genes are TRBV6-5 and TRBJ2-2; 10 positions agree with TRBD1. Germline V lookup: CDR1 MNHEY, CDR2 SVGAGI. V shed 5 bases and J 7 bases; nucleotides not matched to a gene: 7. The CDR3 sequence is 15 residues long. CDR3 sequence: CASSPGQGEVGELFF. CDR3 nucleotides: TGTGCCAGCAGTCCCGGACAGGGGGAGGTCGGGGAGCTGTTTTTT.

The V and J genes are TRBV7-9 and TRBJ1-1; weak D call: TRBD1 (5 bases). Germline V gene data show CDR1 as SEHNR and CDR2 as FQNEAQ (reference sequence). V lost 2 bases and J lost 1, with 8 bases in between. CDR3 size: 14 residues. The CDR3 DNA follows: TGTGCCAGCAGCTTAAGGACAAAGAACACTGAAGCTTTCTTT. Its protein product is CASSLRTKNTEAFF. The full variable domain, completed using reference TRBV7-9 and TRBJ1-1, is DTGVSQNPRHKITKRGQNVTFRCDPISEHNRLYWYRQTLGQGPEFLTYFQNEAQLEKSRLLSDRFSAERPKGSFSTLEIQRTEQGDSAMYLCASSLRTKNTEAFFGQGTRLTVV.